These T cell receptor beta chains were read from a single sample in a study of T-cell reconstitution after alpha-beta-depleted transplantation in children. TCRdb used MiXCR to reprocess the PCR reads, holding one entry per CDR3 protein. The data show 540,000 or so distinct CDR3 sequences, 23% seen once. Material: PBMCs, mostly from graft donor cells, obtained 360 days after TCRalphabeta/CD19-depleted stem cell transplant. The receptors stem from a boy under two years old who had a stem cell transplant for acute myeloid leukemia, so the T cells may come from the graft donor. CDR3s include the opening cysteine and the closing phenylalanine or tryptophan. The order of the fields is CDR3 DNA, CDR3 protein, D gene, V gene, J gene, CDR3 length, clone size. A D gene is named only where the DNA matches it firmly. Clone size is given for some rows only: seen once, a few or many times, or a class if the clone is expanded.

cdr3_nt: TGTGCCAGCAGCTTAGTGCAGGGAGTAGGCGAAAAACTGTTTTTT; cdr3_aa: CASSLVQGVGEKLFF; d_call: -; v_call: TRBV11-2; j_call: TRBJ1-4; cdr3_length: 15; clone_size: -
cdr3_nt: TGCAGTGCTAGAGGGTCCGATCCGTGGGGGGACACTGAAGCTTTCTTT; cdr3_aa: CSARGSDPWGDTEAFF; d_call: -; v_call: TRBV20-1; j_call: TRBJ1-1; cdr3_length: 16; clone_size: -
cdr3_nt: TGTGCCAGCACCCCTCGAGAGGGCGATACGCAGTATTTT; cdr3_aa: CASTPREGDTQYF; d_call: -; v_call: TRBV5-4; j_call: TRBJ2-3; cdr3_length: 13; clone_size: many
cdr3_nt: TGTGCCAGCAGCTTAGCGGCAGACCTGAACACTGAAGCTTTCTTT; cdr3_aa: CASSLAADLNTEAFF; d_call: -; v_call: TRBV5-6; j_call: TRBJ1-1; cdr3_length: 15; clone_size: -
cdr3_nt: TGTGCCAGCAGTTTAGCCCTCGCAACTAATGAAAAACTGTTTTTT; cdr3_aa: CASSLALATNEKLFF; d_call: -; v_call: TRBV12-3/TRBV12-4; j_call: TRBJ1-4; cdr3_length: 15; clone_size: few
cdr3_nt: TGCAGCGTTGAAGTGGCAGGGCCCTTCAAGAATGAGCAGTTCTTC; cdr3_aa: CSVEVAGPFKNEQFF; d_call: -; v_call: TRBV29-1; j_call: TRBJ2-1; cdr3_length: 15; clone_size: many
cdr3_nt: TGTGCCAGCAGCGCCGTAAGGGGGCAAAATACGCAGTATTTT; cdr3_aa: CASSAVRGQNTQYF; d_call: TRBD1; v_call: TRBV2; j_call: TRBJ2-3; cdr3_length: 14; clone_size: -
cdr3_nt: TGTGCCAGCAGCTTAGCGTTGGCCTGGGAGGAAAAACTGTTTTTT; cdr3_aa: CASSLALAWEEKLFF; d_call: -; v_call: TRBV7-9; j_call: TRBJ1-4; cdr3_length: 15; clone_size: -
cdr3_nt: TGTGCCAGCAGTTGGAAAGGACAGGGGAGGAATGAGCAGTTCTTC; cdr3_aa: CASSWKGQGRNEQFF; d_call: TRBD1; v_call: TRBV28; j_call: TRBJ2-1; cdr3_length: 15; clone_size: many
cdr3_nt: TGTGCCAGCAGTCCCTTGGGCAACATTCAGTACTTC; cdr3_aa: CASSPLGNIQYF; d_call: -; v_call: TRBV28; j_call: TRBJ2-4; cdr3_length: 12; clone_size: -
cdr3_nt: TGTGCCAGCCAGCGAAAGTTTAATGAAAAACTGTTTTTT; cdr3_aa: CASQRKFNEKLFF; d_call: -; v_call: TRBV6-6; j_call: TRBJ1-4; cdr3_length: 13; clone_size: few
cdr3_nt: TGTGCCACCAGTGATATTACCGGGAACACCGGGGAGCTGTTTTTT; cdr3_aa: CATSDITGNTGELFF; d_call: -; v_call: TRBV24-1; j_call: TRBJ2-2; cdr3_length: 15; clone_size: few
cdr3_nt: TGTGCCAGCGGTCTCAATGGAGGTTCACCCCTCCACTTT; cdr3_aa: CASGLNGGSPLHF; d_call: -; v_call: TRBV6-6; j_call: TRBJ1-6; cdr3_length: 13; clone_size: few
cdr3_nt: TGCGCCAGCAGCCAAGGGAGACAGGGGGCTGGAGATGAGCAGTTCTTC; cdr3_aa: CASSQGRQGAGDEQFF; d_call: TRBD1; v_call: TRBV4-3; j_call: TRBJ2-1; cdr3_length: 16; clone_size: -
cdr3_nt: TGTGCCAGCAGCCTGACCCGCTCTGGGGCCAACGTCCTGACTTTC; cdr3_aa: CASSLTRSGANVLTF; d_call: -; v_call: TRBV6-2/TRBV6-3; j_call: TRBJ2-6; cdr3_length: 15; clone_size: few
cdr3_nt: TGTGCCATCGGCTTCGACAGGGACGGACAAGAGACCCAGTACTTC; cdr3_aa: CAIGFDRDGQETQYF; d_call: TRBD1; v_call: TRBV10-3; j_call: TRBJ2-5; cdr3_length: 15; clone_size: -
cdr3_nt: TGTGCCAGCAGTTTATTTTCAGGGGTTAATTCACCCCTCCACTTT; cdr3_aa: CASSLFSGVNSPLHF; d_call: -; v_call: TRBV27; j_call: TRBJ1-6; cdr3_length: 15; clone_size: few
cdr3_nt: TGCGCCAGGGGACACCAGCCCCAGCATTTT; cdr3_aa: CARGHQPQHF; d_call: -; v_call: TRBV5-1; j_call: TRBJ1-5; cdr3_length: 10; clone_size: -
cdr3_nt: TGTGCCAGCAGCCAAGAGGCCCTAGGAGATACGCAGTATTTT; cdr3_aa: CASSQEALGDTQYF; d_call: -; v_call: TRBV4-2; j_call: TRBJ2-3; cdr3_length: 14; clone_size: few
cdr3_nt: TGCAGTGCTACCGGGACAGGAGGCGGAGAGACCCAGTACTTC; cdr3_aa: CSATGTGGGETQYF; d_call: TRBD1; v_call: TRBV20-1; j_call: TRBJ2-5; cdr3_length: 14; clone_size: few
cdr3_nt: TGCAGTGCTCATTACGCCGGGACCCAAAATGAAAAACTGTTTTTT; cdr3_aa: CSAHYAGTQNEKLFF; d_call: -; v_call: TRBV20-1; j_call: TRBJ1-4; cdr3_length: 15; clone_size: -
cdr3_nt: TGCAGCGTTGAAGACGCAACAGGGTATGGCTACACCTTC; cdr3_aa: CSVEDATGYGYTF; d_call: -; v_call: TRBV29-1; j_call: TRBJ1-2; cdr3_length: 13; clone_size: few
cdr3_nt: TGCAGCGGCCAGGGGGGTTTTAGCACTGAAGCTTTCTTT; cdr3_aa: CSGQGGFSTEAFF; d_call: TRBD1; v_call: TRBV29-1; j_call: TRBJ1-1; cdr3_length: 13; clone_size: few
cdr3_nt: TGCGCCAGCAGCCAAGACTTTAGCGGGGGGGCCTACAATGAGCAGTTCTTC; cdr3_aa: CASSQDFSGGAYNEQFF; d_call: TRBD2; v_call: TRBV4-3; j_call: TRBJ2-1; cdr3_length: 17; clone_size: few
cdr3_nt: TGTGCCAGCAGCCGTCGACAGGGGGCCTATGGCTACACCTTC; cdr3_aa: CASSRRQGAYGYTF; d_call: TRBD1; v_call: TRBV7-3; j_call: TRBJ1-2; cdr3_length: 14; clone_size: -
cdr3_nt: TGTGCCAGCAGTTCGGGACACCGAGGGGAGCAGTACTTC; cdr3_aa: CASSSGHRGEQYF; d_call: -; v_call: TRBV12-3/TRBV12-4; j_call: TRBJ2-7; cdr3_length: 13; clone_size: many
cdr3_nt: TGTGCCAGCAGAGAGGGAGGGAGTGGTTACAATGAGCAGTTCTTC; cdr3_aa: CASREGGSGYNEQFF; d_call: TRBD2; v_call: TRBV6-1; j_call: TRBJ2-1; cdr3_length: 15; clone_size: -
cdr3_nt: TGTGCCAGCAGCCTAGGGACGGTCCAAGAGACCCAGTACTTC; cdr3_aa: CASSLGTVQETQYF; d_call: -; v_call: TRBV7-2; j_call: TRBJ2-5; cdr3_length: 14; clone_size: many
cdr3_nt: TGCAGTGCTAGGCCCCTTCGTAACTCCTACAATGAGCAGTTCTTC; cdr3_aa: CSARPLRNSYNEQFF; d_call: -; v_call: TRBV20-1; j_call: TRBJ2-1; cdr3_length: 15; clone_size: -
cdr3_nt: TGTGCCAGCAGTTTCGGTCAGGGGTATCCCTACACCTTC; cdr3_aa: CASSFGQGYPYTF; d_call: -; v_call: TRBV27; j_call: TRBJ1-2; cdr3_length: 13; clone_size: -
cdr3_nt: TGTGCCAGCAGTTACATCCTCGGGGGAGATACGCAGTATTTT; cdr3_aa: CASSYILGGDTQYF; d_call: -; v_call: TRBV27; j_call: TRBJ2-3; cdr3_length: 14; clone_size: few
cdr3_nt: TGCAGTGCTAGAGCCCCGGTAGCGGGGTTCCAAGAGACCCAGTACTTC; cdr3_aa: CSARAPVAGFQETQYF; d_call: TRBD2; v_call: TRBV20-1; j_call: TRBJ2-5; cdr3_length: 16; clone_size: many
cdr3_nt: TGCAGCGTTGAGGGCGACAGGGAACCCTACGAGCAGTACTTC; cdr3_aa: CSVEGDREPYEQYF; d_call: TRBD1; v_call: TRBV29-1; j_call: TRBJ2-7; cdr3_length: 14; clone_size: -
cdr3_nt: TGTGCCAGCAGTACTGACCATCCTTGGATTGCGGGACTGCTATACAATGAGCAGTTCTTC; cdr3_aa: CASSTDHPWIAGLLYNEQFF; d_call: -; v_call: TRBV12-3/TRBV12-4; j_call: TRBJ2-1; cdr3_length: 20; clone_size: -
cdr3_nt: TGCAGGCCGACTAGCGGGGGGGCCGGCACAGATACGCAGTATTTT; cdr3_aa: CRPTSGGAGTDTQYF; d_call: TRBD2; v_call: TRBV20-1; j_call: TRBJ2-3; cdr3_length: 15; clone_size: -
cdr3_nt: TGTGCCAGCAGCTTGAGGACTAGCGGGGGCTCAGATACGCAGTATTTT; cdr3_aa: CASSLRTSGGSDTQYF; d_call: TRBD2; v_call: TRBV13; j_call: TRBJ2-3; cdr3_length: 16; clone_size: -
cdr3_nt: TGTGCCAGCAGCACCCGGACAGGGACGGGCTCACCCCTCCACTTT; cdr3_aa: CASSTRTGTGSPLHF; d_call: TRBD1; v_call: TRBV11-2; j_call: TRBJ1-6; cdr3_length: 15; clone_size: -
cdr3_nt: TGCAGTGCGTGGGACAGGGGGGAAGGGCAGCCCCAGCATTTT; cdr3_aa: CSAWDRGEGQPQHF; d_call: TRBD1; v_call: TRBV20-1; j_call: TRBJ1-5; cdr3_length: 14; clone_size: -
cdr3_nt: TGTGCCAGCAGGGTAGACAGGGCGGGCACTGAAGCTTTCTTT; cdr3_aa: CASRVDRAGTEAFF; d_call: TRBD1; v_call: TRBV6-2/TRBV6-3; j_call: TRBJ1-1; cdr3_length: 14; clone_size: few
cdr3_nt: TGCAGCGTTGGGCGCCAGACCATCGAGACCCAGTACTTC; cdr3_aa: CSVGRQTIETQYF; d_call: -; v_call: TRBV29-1; j_call: TRBJ2-5; cdr3_length: 13; clone_size: many
cdr3_nt: TGTGCCAGCAGCTTACAACAGGCCTACGAGCAGTACTTC; cdr3_aa: CASSLQQAYEQYF; d_call: -; v_call: TRBV11-3; j_call: TRBJ2-7; cdr3_length: 13; clone_size: many
cdr3_nt: TGCGCCAGCAGCCAAGATCGTAGGATAAGGGGCACAGATACGCAGTATTTT; cdr3_aa: CASSQDRRIRGTDTQYF; d_call: -; v_call: TRBV4-1; j_call: TRBJ2-3; cdr3_length: 17; clone_size: -
cdr3_nt: TGTGCCAGCAGCTACGCAGAGGGGCCGTTTAATTCACCCCTCCACTTT; cdr3_aa: CASSYAEGPFNSPLHF; d_call: -; v_call: TRBV7-8; j_call: TRBJ1-6; cdr3_length: 16; clone_size: many
cdr3_nt: TGCAGTGCTAGACCACCTCTAGCGGGGGGGCACGAGACCCAGTACTTC; cdr3_aa: CSARPPLAGGHETQYF; d_call: TRBD2; v_call: TRBV20-1; j_call: TRBJ2-5; cdr3_length: 16; clone_size: -
cdr3_nt: TGTGCCAGCAGCGCCAGGGAGGACACTGAAGCTTTCTTT; cdr3_aa: CASSAREDTEAFF; d_call: -; v_call: TRBV3-1; j_call: TRBJ1-1; cdr3_length: 13; clone_size: many
cdr3_nt: TGTGCCAGCACCCCTCCGGGACAGGGGTTAGGTGAGCAGTTCTTC; cdr3_aa: CASTPPGQGLGEQFF; d_call: TRBD1; v_call: TRBV12-3/TRBV12-4; j_call: TRBJ2-1; cdr3_length: 15; clone_size: many
cdr3_nt: TGCGCCAGCAGCCCTACCGGAGGCGGGGGGTCCTACAATGAGCAGTTCTTC; cdr3_aa: CASSPTGGGGSYNEQFF; d_call: TRBD2; v_call: TRBV5-1; j_call: TRBJ2-1; cdr3_length: 17; clone_size: many
cdr3_nt: TGTGCCAGCAGCTTCGAGGACAGGGGGCTAGACGAGCAGTACTTC; cdr3_aa: CASSFEDRGLDEQYF; d_call: TRBD1; v_call: TRBV11-2; j_call: TRBJ2-7; cdr3_length: 15; clone_size: -
cdr3_nt: TGTGCCAGCAGTCCCAGACGTGTTTTCTACGAGCAGTACTTC; cdr3_aa: CASSPRRVFYEQYF; d_call: -; v_call: TRBV12-3/TRBV12-4; j_call: TRBJ2-7; cdr3_length: 14; clone_size: many
cdr3_nt: TGCGCCAGCAGCCAAGAGATCGGGGCCGCGGAGACCCAGTACTTC; cdr3_aa: CASSQEIGAAETQYF; d_call: -; v_call: TRBV4-3; j_call: TRBJ2-5; cdr3_length: 15; clone_size: -
cdr3_nt: TGTGCCATCAGGGCGGGGGGCCTCGGCAATGAGCAGTTCTTC; cdr3_aa: CAIRAGGLGNEQFF; d_call: TRBD2; v_call: TRBV10-3; j_call: TRBJ2-1; cdr3_length: 14; clone_size: -